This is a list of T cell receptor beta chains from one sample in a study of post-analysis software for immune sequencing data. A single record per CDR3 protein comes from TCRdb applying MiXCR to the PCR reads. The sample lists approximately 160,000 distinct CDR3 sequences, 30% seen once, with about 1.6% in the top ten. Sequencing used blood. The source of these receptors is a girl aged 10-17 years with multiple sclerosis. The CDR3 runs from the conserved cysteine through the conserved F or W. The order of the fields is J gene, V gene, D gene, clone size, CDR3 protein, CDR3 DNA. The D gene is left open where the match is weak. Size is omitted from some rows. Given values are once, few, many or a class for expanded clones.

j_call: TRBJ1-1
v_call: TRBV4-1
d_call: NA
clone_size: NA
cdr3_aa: CASSQSRVPGGTEAFF
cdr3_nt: TGCGCCAGCAGCCAAAGTAGGGTCCCAGGTGGCACTGAAGCTTTCTTT

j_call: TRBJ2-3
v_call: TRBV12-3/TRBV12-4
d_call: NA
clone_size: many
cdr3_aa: CASILGDTQYF
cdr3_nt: TGTGCCAGCATCCTAGGGGATACGCAGTATTTT

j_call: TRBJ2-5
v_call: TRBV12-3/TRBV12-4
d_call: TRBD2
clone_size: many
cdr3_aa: CASSGTSQETQYF
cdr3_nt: TGTGCCAGCAGTGGGACTAGTCAAGAGACCCAGTACTTC

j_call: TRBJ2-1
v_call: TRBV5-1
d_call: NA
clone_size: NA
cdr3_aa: CASSLGRGIRNEQFF
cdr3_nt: TGCGCCAGCAGCTTGGGCAGGGGCATACGCAATGAGCAGTTCTTC

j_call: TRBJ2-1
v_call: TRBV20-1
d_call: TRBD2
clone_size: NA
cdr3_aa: CSATSGRIYNEQFF
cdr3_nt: TGCAGTGCTACGAGCGGGAGAATTTACAATGAGCAGTTCTTC

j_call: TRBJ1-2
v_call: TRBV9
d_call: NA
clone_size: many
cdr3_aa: CASSVDQTQSPYGYTF
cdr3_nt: TGTGCCAGCAGCGTAGACCAGACCCAATCTCCCTATGGCTACACCTTC

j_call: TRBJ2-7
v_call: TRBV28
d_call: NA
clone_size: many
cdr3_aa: CASSFRGLSSYEQYF
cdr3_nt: TGTGCCAGCAGTTTCCGGGGGCTAAGCTCCTACGAGCAGTACTTC

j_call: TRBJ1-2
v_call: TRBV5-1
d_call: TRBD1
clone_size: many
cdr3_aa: CASSIQGASESYTF
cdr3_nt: TGCGCCAGCAGCATACAGGGGGCTTCGGAAAGCTACACCTTC

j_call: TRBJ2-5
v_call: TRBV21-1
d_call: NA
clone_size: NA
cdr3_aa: CASSKVASGRIQETQYF
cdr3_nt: TGTGCCAGCAGCAAAGTTGCTAGCGGGAGGATCCAAGAGACCCAGTACTTC

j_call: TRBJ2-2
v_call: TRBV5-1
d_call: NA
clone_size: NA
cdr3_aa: CASSFETGRGTGELFF
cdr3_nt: TGCGCCAGCAGCTTCGAGACCGGCCGGGGAACCGGGGAGCTGTTTTTT

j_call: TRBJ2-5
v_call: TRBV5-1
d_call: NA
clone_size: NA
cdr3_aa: CASSREQGREAQYF
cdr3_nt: TGCGCCAGCAGCAGGGAACAGGGCCGAGAGGCCCAGTACTTC

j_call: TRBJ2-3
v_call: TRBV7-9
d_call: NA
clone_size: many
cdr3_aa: CASSLGEGSQYF
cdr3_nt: TGTGCCAGCAGCTTAGGAGAGGGCTCGCAGTATTTT

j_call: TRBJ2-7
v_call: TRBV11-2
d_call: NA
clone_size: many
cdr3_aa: CASSFYRESYEQYF
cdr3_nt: TGTGCCAGCAGCTTCTACCGGGAGAGCTACGAGCAGTACTTC

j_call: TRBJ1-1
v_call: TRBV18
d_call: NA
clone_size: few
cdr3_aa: CASSFGQRLEAFF
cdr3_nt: TGTGCCAGCTCATTCGGACAGAGACTTGAAGCTTTCTTT

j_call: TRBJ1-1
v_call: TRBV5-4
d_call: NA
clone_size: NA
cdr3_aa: CARTPQNRERSFRIGAFF
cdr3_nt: TGTGCCCGCACCCCACAGAATCGGGAAAGGAGCTTCCGGATCGGAGCTTTCTTT

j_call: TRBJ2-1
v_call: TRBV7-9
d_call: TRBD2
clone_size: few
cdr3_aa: CASSSQAVAGAPLFYNEQFF
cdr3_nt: TGTGCCAGCAGCTCTCAGGCGGTAGCGGGAGCACCCCTCTTTTACAATGAGCAGTTCTTC

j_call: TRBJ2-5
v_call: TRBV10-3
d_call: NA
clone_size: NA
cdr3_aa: CAISGGVKETQYF
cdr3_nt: TGTGCCATCAGTGGTGGTGTGAAAGAGACCCAGTACTTC

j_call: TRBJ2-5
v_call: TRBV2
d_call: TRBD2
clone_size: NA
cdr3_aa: CASSDSYGTSGSGETQYF
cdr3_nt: TGTGCCAGCAGTGACTCCTACGGGACTAGCGGGAGTGGGGAGACCCAGTACTTC

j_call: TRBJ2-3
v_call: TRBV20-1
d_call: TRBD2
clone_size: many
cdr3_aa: CSFIEGGRGDTQYF
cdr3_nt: TGCAGTTTCATTGAGGGAGGGCGGGGAGATACGCAGTATTTT

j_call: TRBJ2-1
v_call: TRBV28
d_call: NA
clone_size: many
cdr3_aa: CASRGRMGSGEQFF
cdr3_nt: TGTGCCAGCAGAGGACGCATGGGGAGCGGTGAGCAGTTCTTC

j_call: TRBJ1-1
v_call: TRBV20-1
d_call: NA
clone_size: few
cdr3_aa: CSARDPGARHTEAFF
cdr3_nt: TGCAGTGCTAGAGATCCAGGGGCGCGTCACACTGAAGCTTTCTTT

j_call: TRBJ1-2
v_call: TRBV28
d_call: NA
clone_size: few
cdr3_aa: CASSLVSDYGYTF
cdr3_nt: TGTGCCAGCAGCCTAGTTAGTGACTATGGCTACACCTTC

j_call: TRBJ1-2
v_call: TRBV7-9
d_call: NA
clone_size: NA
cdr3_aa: CASSQGGQGYTF
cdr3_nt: TGTGCCAGCAGCCAGGGTGGACAAGGCTACACCTTC

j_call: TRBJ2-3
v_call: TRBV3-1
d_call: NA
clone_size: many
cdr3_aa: CASSQSDTQYF
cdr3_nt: TGTGCCAGCAGCCAGTCCGATACGCAGTATTTT

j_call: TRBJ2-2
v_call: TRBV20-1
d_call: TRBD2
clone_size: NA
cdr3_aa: CSAAPGLAGTGELFF
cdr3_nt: TGCAGTGCTGCACCGGGACTAGCGGGCACCGGGGAGCTGTTTTTT

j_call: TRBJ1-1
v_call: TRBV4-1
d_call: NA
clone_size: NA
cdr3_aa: CASSQSLFRGEVEAFF
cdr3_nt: TGCGCCAGCAGCCAATCACTTTTCCGGGGTGAAGTAGAAGCTTTCTTT

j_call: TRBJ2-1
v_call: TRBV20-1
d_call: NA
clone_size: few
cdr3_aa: CSAGRGRLEGEQFF
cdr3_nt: TGCAGTGCTGGGAGAGGGAGACTGGAGGGTGAGCAGTTCTTC

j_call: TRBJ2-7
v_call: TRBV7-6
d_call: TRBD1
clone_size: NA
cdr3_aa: CASSFAGGEQYF
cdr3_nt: TGTGCCAGCAGCTTCGCAGGGGGCGAGCAGTACTTC

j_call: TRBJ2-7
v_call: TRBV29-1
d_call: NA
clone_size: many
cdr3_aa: CSVPAGGYEQYF
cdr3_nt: TGCAGCGTCCCCGCCGGGGGCTACGAGCAGTACTTC

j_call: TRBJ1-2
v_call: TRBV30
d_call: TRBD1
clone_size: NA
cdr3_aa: CAWRRTGGDEGYTF
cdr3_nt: TGTGCCTGGAGGAGGACAGGGGGCGACGAAGGCTACACCTTC

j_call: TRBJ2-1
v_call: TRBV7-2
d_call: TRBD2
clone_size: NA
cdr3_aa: CASSPDRGTSGYNEQFF
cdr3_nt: TGTGCCAGCAGCCCAGACAGGGGGACTAGCGGTTACAATGAGCAGTTCTTC

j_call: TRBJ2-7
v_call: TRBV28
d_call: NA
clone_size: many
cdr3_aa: CASSLSDSSYEQYF
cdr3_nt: TGTGCCAGCAGTTTGTCGGACAGCTCCTACGAGCAGTACTTC

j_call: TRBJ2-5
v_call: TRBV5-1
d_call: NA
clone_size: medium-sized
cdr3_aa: CASSFQETQYF
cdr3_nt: TGTGCCAGCAGCTTCCAAGAGACCCAGTACTTC

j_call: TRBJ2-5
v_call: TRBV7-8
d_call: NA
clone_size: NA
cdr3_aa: CASSRIQETQYF
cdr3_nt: TGTGCCAGCAGCCGGATCCAAGAGACCCAGTACTTC

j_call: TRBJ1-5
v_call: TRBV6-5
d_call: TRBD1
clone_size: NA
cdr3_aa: CASSYQRDSGGNQPQHF
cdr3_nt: TGTGCCAGCAGTTATCAGAGGGACAGTGGGGGCAATCAGCCCCAGCATTTT

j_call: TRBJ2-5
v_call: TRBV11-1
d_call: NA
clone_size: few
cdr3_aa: CASGREQETQYF
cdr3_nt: TGTGCCAGCGGCCGAGAACAAGAGACCCAGTACTTC

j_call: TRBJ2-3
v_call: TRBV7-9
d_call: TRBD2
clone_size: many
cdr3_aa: CASSAGLAGGTDTQYF
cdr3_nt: TGTGCCAGCAGCGCGGGACTAGCGGGAGGCACAGATACGCAGTATTTT

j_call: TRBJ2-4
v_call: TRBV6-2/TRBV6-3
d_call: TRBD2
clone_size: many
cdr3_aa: CASRSRLGLAGPVLAKNIQYF
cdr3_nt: TGTGCCAGCAGATCACGGCTGGGACTAGCGGGCCCGGTACTAGCCAAAAACATTCAGTACTTC

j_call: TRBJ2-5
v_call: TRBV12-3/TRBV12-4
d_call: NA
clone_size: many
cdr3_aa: CASSFRGWETQYF
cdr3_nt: TGTGCCAGCAGTTTTCGGGGGTGGGAGACCCAGTACTTC

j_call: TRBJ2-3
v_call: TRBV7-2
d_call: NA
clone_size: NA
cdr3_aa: CASSLASHTDTQYF
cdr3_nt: TGTGCCAGCAGCTTAGCAAGTCACACAGATACGCAGTATTTT

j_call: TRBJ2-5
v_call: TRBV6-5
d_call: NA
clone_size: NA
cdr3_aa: CASSYGGETQYF
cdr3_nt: TGTGCCAGCAGTTACGGCGGAGAGACCCAGTACTTC